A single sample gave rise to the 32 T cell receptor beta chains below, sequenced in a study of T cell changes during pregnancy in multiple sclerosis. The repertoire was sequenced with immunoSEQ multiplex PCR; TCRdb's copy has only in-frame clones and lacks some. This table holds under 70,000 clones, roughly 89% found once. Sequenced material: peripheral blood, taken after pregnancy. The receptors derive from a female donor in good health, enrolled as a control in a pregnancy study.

CDR3 nucleotides: TGTGCCAGTAGTCCGGGACAGGGGGCGCATGGCAATCAGCCCCAGCATTTT. This gives the protein CASSPGQGAHGNQPQHF. The chain recombines TRBV19 with TRBJ1-5; 12 bases match TRBD1. V was clipped by 5 bases and J by 2 bases; unmatched bases: 7. The CDR3 has 17 amino acids. CDR1 and CDR2 from the germline V gene are LNHDA and SQIVND (reference sequence).

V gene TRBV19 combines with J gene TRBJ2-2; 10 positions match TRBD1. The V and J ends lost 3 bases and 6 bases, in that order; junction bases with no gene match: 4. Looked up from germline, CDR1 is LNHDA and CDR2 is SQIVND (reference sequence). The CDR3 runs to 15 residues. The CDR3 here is CASSIGTGVPGELFF. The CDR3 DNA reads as TGTGCCAGTAGTATCGGGACAGGGGTTCCCGGGGAGCTGTTTTTT.

This chain's CDR3 is CASSELKTGNYGYTF. The CDR3 DNA sequence: TGCGCCAGCAGTGAGTTGAAGACGGGGAACTATGGCTACACCTTC. The rearrangement joins TRBV10-2 to TRBJ1-2; D is unclear. V lost 1 base and J 2 bases, leaving 11 bases between the germline ends. The CDR3 extends over 15 amino acids. Germline assignment: CDR1 WSHSY and CDR2 SAAADI.

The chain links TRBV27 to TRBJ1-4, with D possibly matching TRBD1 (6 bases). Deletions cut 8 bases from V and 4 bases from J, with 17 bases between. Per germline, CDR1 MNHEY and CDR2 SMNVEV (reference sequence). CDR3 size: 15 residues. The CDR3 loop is CASGRGDTHNEKLFF. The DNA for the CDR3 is TGTGCCAGCGGCCGGGGGGACACCCATAATGAAAAACTGTTTTTT.

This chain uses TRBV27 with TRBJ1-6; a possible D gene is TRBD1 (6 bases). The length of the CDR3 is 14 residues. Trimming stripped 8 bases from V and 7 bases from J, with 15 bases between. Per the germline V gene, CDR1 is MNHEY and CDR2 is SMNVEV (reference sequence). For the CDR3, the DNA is TGTGCCAGCCACTGGGGGGGCGAGAATTCACCCCTCCACTTT. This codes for CASHWGGENSPLHF.

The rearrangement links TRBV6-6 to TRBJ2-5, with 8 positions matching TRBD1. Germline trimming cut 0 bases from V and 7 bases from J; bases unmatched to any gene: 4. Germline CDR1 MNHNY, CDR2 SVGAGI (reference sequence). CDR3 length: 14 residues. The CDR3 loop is CASSYSDRGGTQYF. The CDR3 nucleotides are TGTGCCAGCAGTTACTCAGACAGGGGAGGGACCCAGTACTTC.

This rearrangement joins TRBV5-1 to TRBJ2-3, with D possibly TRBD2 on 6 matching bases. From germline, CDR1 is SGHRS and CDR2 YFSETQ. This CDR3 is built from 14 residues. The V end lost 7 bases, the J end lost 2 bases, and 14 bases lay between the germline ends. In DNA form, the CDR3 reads TGCGCCAGCCTACGGAGCGGGTACACAGATACGCAGTATTTT. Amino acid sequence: CASLRSGYTDTQYF.

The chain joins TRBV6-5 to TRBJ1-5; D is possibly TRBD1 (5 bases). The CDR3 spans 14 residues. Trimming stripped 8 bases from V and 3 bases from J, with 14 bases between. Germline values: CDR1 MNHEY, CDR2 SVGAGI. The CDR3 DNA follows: TGTGCCAGCCGCGGGGGGATGGTCAATCAGCCCCAGCATTTT. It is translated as CASRGGMVNQPQHF.

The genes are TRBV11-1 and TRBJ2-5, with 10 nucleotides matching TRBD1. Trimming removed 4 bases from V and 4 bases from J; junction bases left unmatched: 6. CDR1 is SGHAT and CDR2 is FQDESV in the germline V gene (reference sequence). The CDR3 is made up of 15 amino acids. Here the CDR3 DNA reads TGTGCCAGCAGCTCGTCGGGACAGGGGCGAGAGACCCAGTACTTC. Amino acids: CASSSSGQGRETQYF. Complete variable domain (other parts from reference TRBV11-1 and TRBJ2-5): EAEVAQSPRYKITEKSQAVAFWCDPISGHATLYWYRQILGQGPELLVQFQDESVVDDSQLPKDRFSAERLKGVDSTLKIQPAELGDSAMYLCASSSSGQGRETQYFGPGTRLLVL.

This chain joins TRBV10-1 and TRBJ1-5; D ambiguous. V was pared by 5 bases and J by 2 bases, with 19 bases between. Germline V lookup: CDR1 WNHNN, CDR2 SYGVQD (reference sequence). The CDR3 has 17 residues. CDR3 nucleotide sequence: TGCGCCAGCAGTACAGTTGACCCTCTGAGGGGCAATCAGCCCCAGCATTTT. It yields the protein CASSTVDPLRGNQPQHF.

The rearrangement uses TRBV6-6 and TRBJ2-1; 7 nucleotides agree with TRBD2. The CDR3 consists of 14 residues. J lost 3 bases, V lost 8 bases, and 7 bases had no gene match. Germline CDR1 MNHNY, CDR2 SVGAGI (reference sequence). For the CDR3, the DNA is TGTGCCAGCCTTCAAACGGGGGGCTACAATGAGCAGTTCTTC. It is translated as CASLQTGGYNEQFF.

CDR3 nucleotides: TGTGCCAGCAGTGCCGGGACAGGGAATGAAAATTCACCCCTCCACTTT. Translated: CASSAGTGNENSPLHF. The chain recombines TRBV6-6 with TRBJ1-6, with 9 positions matching TRBD1. Germline assignment: CDR1 MNHNY and CDR2 SVGAGI (reference sequence). This CDR3 has 16 amino acids. The V and J ends lost 5 bases and 7 bases, in that order; junction bases with no gene match: 9.

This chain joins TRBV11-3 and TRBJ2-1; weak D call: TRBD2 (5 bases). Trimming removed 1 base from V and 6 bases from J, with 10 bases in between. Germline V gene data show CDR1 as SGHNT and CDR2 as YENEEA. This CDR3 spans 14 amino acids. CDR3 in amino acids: CASSLVRGSNEQFF. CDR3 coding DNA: TGTGCCAGCAGCTTAGTACGAGGGAGCAATGAGCAGTTCTTC.

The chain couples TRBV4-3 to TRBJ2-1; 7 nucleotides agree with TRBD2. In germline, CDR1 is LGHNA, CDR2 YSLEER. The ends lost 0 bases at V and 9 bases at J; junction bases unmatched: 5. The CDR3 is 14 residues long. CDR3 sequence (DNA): TGCGCCAGCAGCCAAGATTTGTGGGAGGGTGAGCAGTTCTTC. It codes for CASSQDLWEGEQFF.

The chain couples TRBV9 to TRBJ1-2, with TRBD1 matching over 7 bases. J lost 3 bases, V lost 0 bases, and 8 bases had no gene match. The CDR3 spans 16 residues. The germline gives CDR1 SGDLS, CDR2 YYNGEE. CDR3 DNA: TGTGCCAGCAGCGTAGGCGCGGGACAGTCCGACTATGGCTACACCTTC. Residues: CASSVGAGQSDYGYTF.

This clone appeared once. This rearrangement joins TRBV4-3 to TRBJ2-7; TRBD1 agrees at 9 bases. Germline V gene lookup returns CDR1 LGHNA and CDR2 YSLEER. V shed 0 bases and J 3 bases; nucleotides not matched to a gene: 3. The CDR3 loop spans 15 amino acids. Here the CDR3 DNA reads TGCGCCAGCAGCCAAGATAGGGGACAGGGCTACGAGCAGTACTTC. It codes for CASSQDRGQGYEQYF.

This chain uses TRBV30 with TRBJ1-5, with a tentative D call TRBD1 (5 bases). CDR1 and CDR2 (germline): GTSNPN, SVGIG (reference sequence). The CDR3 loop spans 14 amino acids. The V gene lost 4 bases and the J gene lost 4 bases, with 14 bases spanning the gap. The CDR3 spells CAWNDHGGNQPQHF. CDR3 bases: TGTGCCTGGAACGACCACGGGGGGAATCAGCCCCAGCATTTT.

The DNA for the CDR3 is TGTGCCAGCAGCGTTCTTGATCCGGGGATTAGAAACACCATATATTTT. This sequence encodes CASSVLDPGIRNTIYF. The chain employs TRBV9 and TRBJ1-3; the D is unclear. Germline CDR1 SGDLS, CDR2 YYNGEE. V lost 2 bases, J lost 5 bases, and 17 bases lay in between. The CDR3 has 16 amino acids. Full variable domain (remainder filled in from reference TRBV9 and TRBJ1-3): DSGVTQTPKHLITATGQRVTLRCSPRSGDLSVYWYQQSLDQGLQFLIQYYNGEERAKGNILERFSAQQFPDLHSELNLSSLELGDSALYFCASSVLDPGIRNTIYFGEGSWLTVV.

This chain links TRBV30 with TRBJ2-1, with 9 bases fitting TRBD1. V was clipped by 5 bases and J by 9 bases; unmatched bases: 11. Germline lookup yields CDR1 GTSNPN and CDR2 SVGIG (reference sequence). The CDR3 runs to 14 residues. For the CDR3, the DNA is TGTGCCTGGTTGGACAGGGGAGGAATCAGTGAGCAGTTCTTC. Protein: CAWLDRGGISEQFF.

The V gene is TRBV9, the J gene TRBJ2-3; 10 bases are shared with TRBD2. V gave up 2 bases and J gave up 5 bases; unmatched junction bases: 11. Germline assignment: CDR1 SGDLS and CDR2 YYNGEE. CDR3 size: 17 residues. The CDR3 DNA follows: TGTGCCAGCAGCGTTAAAAGCGGGGGGGCCATCGGAGATACGCAGTATTTT. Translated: CASSVKSGGAIGDTQYF.

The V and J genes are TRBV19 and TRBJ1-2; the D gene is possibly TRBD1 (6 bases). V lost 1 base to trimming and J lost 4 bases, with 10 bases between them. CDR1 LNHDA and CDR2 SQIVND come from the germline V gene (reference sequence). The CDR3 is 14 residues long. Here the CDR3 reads CASSIARGTYGYTF. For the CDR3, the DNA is TGTGCCAGTAGTATAGCGAGGGGGACCTATGGCTACACCTTC.

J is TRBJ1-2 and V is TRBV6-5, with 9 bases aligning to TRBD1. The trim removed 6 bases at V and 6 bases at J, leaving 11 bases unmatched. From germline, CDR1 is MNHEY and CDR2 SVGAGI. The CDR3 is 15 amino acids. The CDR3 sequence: CASSQRQGVGDGYTF. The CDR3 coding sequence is TGTGCCAGCAGCCAAAGACAGGGGGTCGGAGATGGCTACACCTTC.

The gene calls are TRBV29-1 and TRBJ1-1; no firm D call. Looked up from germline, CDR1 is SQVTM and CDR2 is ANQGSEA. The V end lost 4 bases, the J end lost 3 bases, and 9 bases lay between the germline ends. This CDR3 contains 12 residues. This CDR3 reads CSVVIQDTEAFF. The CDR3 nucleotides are TGCAGCGTTGTAATCCAGGACACTGAAGCTTTCTTT. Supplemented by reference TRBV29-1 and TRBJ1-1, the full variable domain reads SAVISQKPSRDICQRGTSLTIQCQVDSQVTMMFWYRQQPGQSLTLIATANQGSEATYESGFVIDKFPISRPNLTFSTLTVSNMSPEDSSIYLCSVVIQDTEAFFGQGTRLTVV.

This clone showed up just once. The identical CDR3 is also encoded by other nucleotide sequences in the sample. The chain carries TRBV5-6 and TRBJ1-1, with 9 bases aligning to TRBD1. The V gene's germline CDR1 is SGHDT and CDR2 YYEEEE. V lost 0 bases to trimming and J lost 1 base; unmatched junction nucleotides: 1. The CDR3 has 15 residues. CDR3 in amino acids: CASSLADRGNTEAFF. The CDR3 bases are TGTGCCAGCAGCTTGGCGGACAGGGGGAACACTGAAGCTTTCTTT.

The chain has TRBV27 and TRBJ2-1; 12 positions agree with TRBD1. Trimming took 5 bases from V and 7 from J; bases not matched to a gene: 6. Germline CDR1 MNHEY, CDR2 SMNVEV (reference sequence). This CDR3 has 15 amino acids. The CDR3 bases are TGTGCCAGCAGTCCAGGGACAGGGGGCCTTAATGAGCAGTTCTTC. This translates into CASSPGTGGLNEQFF.

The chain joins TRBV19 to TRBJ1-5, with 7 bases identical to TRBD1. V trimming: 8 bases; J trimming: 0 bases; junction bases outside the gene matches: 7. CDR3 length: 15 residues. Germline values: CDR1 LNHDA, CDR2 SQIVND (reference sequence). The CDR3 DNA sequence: TGTGCCAGTGGACAGGAGTCATATAGCAATCAGCCCCAGCATTTT. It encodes CASGQESYSNQPQHF.

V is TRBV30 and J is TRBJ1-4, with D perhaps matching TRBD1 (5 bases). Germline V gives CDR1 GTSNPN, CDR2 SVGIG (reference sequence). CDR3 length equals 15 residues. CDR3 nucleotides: TGTGTTTCACACTTCTTCCAGGGAATTAATGAAAAACTGTTTTTT. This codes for CVSHFFQGINEKLFF.

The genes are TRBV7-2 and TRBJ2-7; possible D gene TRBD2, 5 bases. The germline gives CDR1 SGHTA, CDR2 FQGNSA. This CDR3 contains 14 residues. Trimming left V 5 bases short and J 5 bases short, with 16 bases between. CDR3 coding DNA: TGTGCCAGCAGCCTCGACTCCTACGGGAACGAGCAGTACTTC. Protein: CASSLDSYGNEQYF.

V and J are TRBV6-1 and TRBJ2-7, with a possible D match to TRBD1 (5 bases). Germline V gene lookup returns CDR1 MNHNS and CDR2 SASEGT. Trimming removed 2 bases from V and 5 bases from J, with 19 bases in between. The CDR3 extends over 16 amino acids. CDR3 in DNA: TGTGCCAGCAGTGAAAGAAATACAGGTTCCTACCACGAGCAGTACTTC. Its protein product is CASSERNTGSYHEQYF.

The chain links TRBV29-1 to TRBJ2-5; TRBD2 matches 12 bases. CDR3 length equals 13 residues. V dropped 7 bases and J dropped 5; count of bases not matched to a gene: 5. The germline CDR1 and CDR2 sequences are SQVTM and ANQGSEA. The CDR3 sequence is CSERTSGVETQYF. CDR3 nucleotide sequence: TGCAGCGAGAGGACTAGCGGGGTGGAGACCCAGTACTTC.

The CDR3: CASSIDWARWAFRSGNTIYF. CDR3 nucleotide sequence: TGTGCCAGTAGTATAGATTGGGCGCGATGGGCTTTTCGCTCTGGAAACACCATATATTTT. The chain employs TRBV19 and TRBJ1-3; no reliable D call. In germline, CDR1 is LNHDA, CDR2 SQIVND (reference sequence). The CDR3 is 20 residues long. V was trimmed by 0 bases and J by 0 bases, leaving 21 bases between them.

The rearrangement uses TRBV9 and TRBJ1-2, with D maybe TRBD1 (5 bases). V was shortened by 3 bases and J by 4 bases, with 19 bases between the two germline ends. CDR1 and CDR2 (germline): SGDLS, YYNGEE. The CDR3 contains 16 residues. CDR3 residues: CASSAPLMGRFYGYTF. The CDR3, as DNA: TGTGCCAGCAGCGCGCCCCTAATGGGGCGGTTCTATGGCTACACCTTC.